The 15 T cell receptor beta chains given below trace back to one sample, sequenced in a study of blood T cell repertoires in COVID-19. The method was immunoSEQ multiplex PCR; TCRdb's version includes in-frame clones alone and lacks a portion of them. Of approximately 240,000 clones listed, nearly 85% are singletons. The sample taken for sequencing was peripheral blood. The receptors were gathered from a human donor in a cohort sampled during active COVID-19.

The rearrangement joins TRBV5-1 to TRBJ2-7; 9 nucleotides line up with TRBD1. Trimming at V came to 6 bases and at J to 2 bases, leaving 6 bases not matched to a gene. The germline gives CDR1 SGHRS, CDR2 YFSETQ. This CDR3 has 14 residues. The CDR3 DNA is TGCGCCAGCAACACGGGACAGGGCCCCTACGAGCAGTACTTC. Protein product: CASNTGQGPYEQYF.

The chain combines TRBV7-6 with TRBJ2-2; 14 nucleotides agree with TRBD2. Trimming took 4 bases from V and 7 from J; bases not matched to a gene: 5. Per the germline V gene, CDR1 is SGHVS and CDR2 is FNYEAQ. CDR3 length: 16 residues. CDR3 region: CASSWTSGRPGGELFF. CDR3 DNA sequence: TGTGCCAGCAGCTGGACTAGCGGGAGGCCGGGCGGGGAGCTGTTTTTT.

The chain recombines TRBV6-1 with TRBJ2-1, with TRBD2 identical over 13 bases. This CDR3 region has 15 residues. CDR1 MNHNS and CDR2 SASEGT come from the germline V gene. The J segment lost 6 bases and the V segment lost 1 base, leaving 0 bases of the junction unmatched. CDR3: CASSEGTSGSNEQFF. CDR3 sequence (DNA): TGTGCCAGCAGTGAAGGGACTAGCGGGAGCAATGAGCAGTTCTTC.

This clone came up once. The chain links TRBV5-1 to TRBJ2-3; the match to TRBD2 covers 9 bases. The CDR3 is made up of 16 amino acids. The V gene end was trimmed by 2 bases and the J gene end by 8 bases; junction bases not matched to a gene: 12. The germline V gene encodes CDR1 SGHRS and CDR2 YFSETQ. CDR3 nucleotides: TGCGCCAGCAGCTTTCAGGTCGGGAGTAGCGGGAGTACGCAGTATTTT. Translation: CASSFQVGSSGSTQYF. Variable domain in full (rest from reference TRBV5-1 and TRBJ2-3): KAGVTQTPRYLIKTRGQQVTLSCSPISGHRSVSWYQQTPGQGLQFLFEYFSETQRNKGNFPGRFSGRQFSNSRSEMNVSTLELGDSALYLCASSFQVGSSGSTQYFGPGTRLTVL.

This rearrangement joins TRBV18 to TRBJ2-2, with D uncertain. The CDR3 covers 16 residues. Trimming stripped 0 bases from V and 0 bases from J, with 8 bases between. Germline lookup yields CDR1 KGHSH and CDR2 LQKENI. The CDR3: CASSPPIAPNTGELFF. As DNA, the CDR3 is TGTGCCAGCTCACCACCGATAGCTCCGAACACCGGGGAGCTGTTTTTT.

The V call is TRBV6-5, the J call TRBJ2-5, with 7 nucleotides matching TRBD2. V shed 8 bases and J 4 bases; nucleotides not matched to a gene: 13. In germline, CDR1 is MNHEY, CDR2 SVGAGI. This CDR3 has 15 amino acids. The CDR3 spells CASVNSGAKGETQYF. CDR3 sequence (DNA): TGTGCCAGCGTTAACAGCGGGGCCAAGGGAGAGACCCAGTACTTC.

The V gene is TRBV7-9, the J gene TRBJ2-5; the D is unclear. CDR1 and CDR2 from the germline V gene are SEHNR and FQNEAQ (reference sequence). The V end was cut by 11 bases, the J end by 3 bases, with 16 bases between. The CDR3 runs 13 residues. The CDR3 loop reads CAFHFIGEETQYF. The CDR3 nucleotides read TGTGCCTTCCATTTTATCGGAGAAGAGACCCAGTACTTC. The whole variable domain, filled in from reference TRBV7-9 and TRBJ2-5, reads DTGVSQNPRHKITKRGQNVTFRCDPISEHNRLYWYRQTLGQGPEFLTYFQNEAQLEKSRLLSDRFSAERPKGSFSTLEIQRTEQGDSAMYLCAFHFIGEETQYFGPGTRLLVL.

This sequence joins TRBV5-1 and TRBJ2-7; D possibly corresponds to TRBD1 (5 bases). Germline V CDR1 and CDR2: SGHRS, YFSETQ. This CDR3 comprises 12 residues. V was cut by 4 bases and J by 3 bases, with 8 bases left in between. The CDR3 loop is CASSRTNYEQYF. The DNA for the CDR3 is TGCGCCAGCAGCCGGACAAACTACGAGCAGTACTTC.

The genes are TRBV5-4 and TRBJ1-5; 7 bases match TRBD1. The trim removed 0 bases at V and 6 bases at J, leaving 3 bases unmatched. The CDR3 is made up of 14 amino acids. CDR1 and CDR2 (germline): SGHNT, YYREEE (reference sequence). CDR3 amino acids: CASSLDRGSQPQHF. As DNA, the CDR3 is TGTGCCAGCAGCTTGGACAGGGGATCTCAGCCCCAGCATTTT.

In this sample, this clone turned up once. The chain is built from TRBV18 and TRBJ2-7, with a weak D call TRBD1 (5 bases). CDR3 size: 14 residues. V was shortened by 3 bases and J by 7 bases, with 16 bases between the two germline ends. From germline, CDR1 is KGHSH and CDR2 LQKENI. CDR3 residues: CASSPVGPPSEQYF. The DNA of the CDR3 is TGTGCCAGCTCACCGGTGGGGCCCCCCTCTGAGCAGTACTTC.

This clone came up many times. V gene TRBV4-1 combines with J gene TRBJ1-5; possible D gene TRBD1, 5 bases. Germline V gene lookup returns CDR1 MGHRA and CDR2 YSYEKL. V was trimmed by 0 bases and J by 0 bases, leaving 9 bases between them. The CDR3 totals 16 residues. CDR3 residues: CASSQDPGNSNQPQHF. In DNA form, the CDR3 reads TGCGCCAGCAGCCAAGATCCAGGGAATAGCAATCAGCCCCAGCATTTT.

A remark on this clone: The same CDR3 also results from other DNA sequences found in this sample. The CDR3 nucleotides are TGCAGTGCTAGACGTCAAGAGACCCAGTACTTC. It yields the protein CSARRQETQYF. This chain connects TRBV20-1 to TRBJ2-5; no firm D call. V shed 2 bases and J shed 2 bases, with 3 bases lying between them. Looked up from germline, CDR1 is DFQATT and CDR2 is SNEGSKA (reference sequence). The CDR3 is made up of 11 amino acids.

This clone has only a few counts. This sequence joins TRBV7-8 and TRBJ2-1, with TRBD1 matching over 11 bases. Germline CDR1 SGHVS, CDR2 FQNEAQ. V shed 1 base and J 5 bases; nucleotides not matched to a gene: 10. This CDR3 comprises 18 residues. This CDR3 is CASSLDFFGQGAHNEQFF. CDR3 coding DNA: TGTGCCAGCAGCTTAGATTTTTTCGGACAGGGGGCCCACAATGAGCAGTTCTTC.

As regards this clone: This sample also contains other DNA sequences that code for the same CDR3. This chain uses TRBV6-5 with TRBJ2-7; TRBD1 aligns across 7 bases. Germline V gene lookup returns CDR1 MNHEY and CDR2 SVGAGI. CDR3 length equals 13 residues. The V and J ends lost 6 bases and 3 bases, in that order; junction bases with no gene match: 5. CDR3 coding DNA: TGTGCCAGCAGCCGAACAGGGGTCTACGAGCAGTACTTC. Residues: CASSRTGVYEQYF.

V usage is TRBV6-5 and J usage is TRBJ1-5; weak D call: TRBD1 (5 bases). The ends were cut back, 6 bases at V and 7 bases at J, with 16 bases in the middle. The CDR3 runs 14 residues. CDR1 MNHEY and CDR2 SVGAGI come from the germline V gene. CDR3 residues: CASRGAEIFQPQHF. The CDR3 DNA follows: TGTGCCAGCAGAGGGGCCGAAATTTTCCAGCCCCAGCATTTT.